The 18 T cell receptor beta chains below were found in one sample sequenced in a study of cytomegalovirus exposure and HLA in healthy donors. The primer mix had 60 Vbeta and 13 Jbeta primers. Libraries were prepared by immunoSEQ multiplex PCR; TCRdb keeps only in-frame clonotypes and omits some of them. The sample records more than 95,000 clones, 74% being singletons. Sequences were obtained from PBMCs. Receptors were obtained from a woman between 50 and 59 years old in good health and CMV-seropositive.

This clone was counted at least ten times. The chain employs TRBV2 and TRBJ2-1; D is possibly TRBD1 (5 bases). With 10 bases removed from V and 8 bases from J, the gap between germline ends came to 18 bases. The CDR3 totals 13 residues. Germline-derived CDR1 and CDR2 are SNHLY and FYNNEI. The CDR3 sequence: CATQGVGQDEQFF. The CDR3 DNA follows: TGTGCCACCCAAGGGGTAGGGCAGGATGAGCAGTTCTTC.

The V and J genes are TRBV6-5 and TRBJ1-6; possibly TRBD1 for D (5 bases). Trimming took 2 bases from V and 7 from J, leaving 15 bases between them. Germline CDR1 is MNHEY and CDR2 is SVGAGI. This CDR3 contains 16 residues. In nucleotides, the CDR3 is TGTGCCAGCAGTTACGGGTCAGGGAATATGAATTCACCCCTCCACTTT. Translating it yields CASSYGSGNMNSPLHF.

Concerning this clone itself: The same CDR3 also results from other DNA sequences found in this sample. The chain employs TRBV4-1 and TRBJ1-2, with D perhaps TRBD1 (6 bases). Germline lookup yields CDR1 MGHRA and CDR2 YSYEKL. The CDR3 spans 13 residues. The germline V and J ends were trimmed by 0 bases and 4 bases, with 6 bases remaining between them. Here the CDR3 reads CASSQEGGYGYTF. The DNA for the CDR3 is TGCGCCAGCAGCCAAGAAGGGGGCTATGGCTACACCTTC.

V usage is TRBV5-6 and J usage is TRBJ2-5; no firm D call. Trimming removed 1 base from V and 1 base from J, with 8 bases in between. The CDR3 consists of 14 residues. Germline assignment: CDR1 SGHDT and CDR2 YYEEEE. Written as DNA, the CDR3 is TGTGCCAGCAGCTTGTACTCAGGCCAAGAGACCCAGTACTTC. Protein: CASSLYSGQETQYF.

In its sample, this clone was seen once. As DNA, the CDR3 is TGTGCCAGCAGTGAAGTTTGGAGGGCCCAGAATGGCTACACCTTC. This translates into CASSEVWRAQNGYTF. V and J are TRBV6-1 and TRBJ1-2, with D unresolved. The CDR3 runs to 15 residues. V lost 1 base to trimming and J lost 6 bases, with 15 bases between them. Germline V lookup: CDR1 MNHNS, CDR2 SASEGT.

The chain uses TRBV9 and TRBJ2-7; 9 nucleotides agree with TRBD1. Germline CDR1 reads SGDLS; CDR2 reads YYNGEE. The CDR3 sequence is 14 residues long. V was clipped by 4 bases and J by 4 bases; unmatched bases: 6. DNA of the CDR3: TGTGCCAGCAGCTCCGGGACAGGGAGATACGAGCAGTACTTC. The encoded protein is CASSSGTGRYEQYF.

Concerning this clone itself: The limits of the CDR3 on the DNA are not certain, so only TCRdb's listed CDR3 is given. V gene TRBV7-9 combines with J gene TRBJ1-3; TRBD1 is taken as the D call from the table, unchecked against the DNA. The V gene's germline CDR1 is SEHNR and CDR2 FQNEAQ (reference sequence). The CDR3 is 16 residues long, ends included. This CDR3 reads CASSLGPVGSGNTIYF.

The sample holds one count of this clone. The gene calls are TRBV2 and TRBJ1-6, with 10 bases that match TRBD1. The CDR3 extends over 14 amino acids. V lost 8 bases and J lost 7; bases outside the gene matches: 5. CDR1 is SNHLY and CDR2 is FYNNEI in the germline V gene. DNA of the CDR3: TGTGCCAGCTCTGAGGGACAGGGGAATTCACCCCTCCACTTT. Translated: CASSEGQGNSPLHF.

The chain carries TRBV11-3 and TRBJ1-2, with D perhaps TRBD1 (6 bases). In germline, CDR1 is SGHNT, CDR2 YENEEA. The V gene lost 2 bases and the J gene lost 1 base, with 17 bases spanning the gap. CDR3 length equals 17 residues. CDR3 sequence reads: CASSLRQEKMDNYGYTF. For the CDR3, the DNA is TGTGCCAGCAGCTTAAGACAGGAAAAAATGGATAACTATGGCTACACCTTC. The variable domain in full, with the rest retrieved from reference TRBV11-3 and TRBJ1-2, is EAGVVQSPRYKIIEKKQPVAFWCNPISGHNTLYWYLQNLGQGPELLIRYENEEAVDDSQLPKDRFSAERLKGVDSTLKIQPAELGDSAVYLCASSLRQEKMDNYGYTFGSGTRLTVV.

This chain uses TRBV12-5 with TRBJ2-1; tentatively, D is TRBD2 (5 bases). Germline assignment: CDR1 LGHNT and CDR2 FRNRAP. The ends were cut back, 1 base at V and 11 bases at J, with 12 bases in the middle. There are 13 residues in the CDR3. The CDR3 loop reads CASGLDAGPKQFF. CDR3 coding DNA: TGTGCTAGTGGTTTGGACGCGGGCCCTAAGCAGTTCTTC.

J is TRBJ1-2 and V is TRBV6-5; 7 bases are shared with TRBD1. V lost 2 bases, J lost 6 bases, and 6 bases stayed unmatched. Germline-derived CDR1 and CDR2 are MNHEY and SVGAGI. The CDR3 is made up of 14 amino acids. CDR3 sequence: CASSYKGASDGYTF. CDR3 in DNA: TGTGCCAGCAGTTACAAGGGGGCATCGGATGGCTACACCTTC.

There are a few counts of this clone. The rearrangement links TRBV15 to TRBJ2-6; D unresolved. The CDR3 loop spans 17 amino acids. V was clipped by 2 bases and J by 0 bases, with 11 bases between them. Germline CDR1 is LNHNV and CDR2 is YYDKDF (reference sequence). The CDR3 nucleotides read TGTGCCACCAGCAGACGACCGCGGAGCTCTGGGGCCAACGTCCTGACTTTC. This sequence encodes CATSRRPRSSGANVLTF.

The CDR3 coding sequence is TGTGCCAGCAGCCCCAACAGGGATGCGGTCGAGCAGTACTTC. Protein: CASSPNRDAVEQYF. The V and J genes are TRBV6-1 and TRBJ2-7, with D tentatively TRBD1 (6 bases). This CDR3 contains 14 residues. Germline V lookup: CDR1 MNHNS, CDR2 SASEGT. The V and J ends lost 6 bases and 6 bases respectively, with 18 bases between them.

The V call is TRBV5-1, the J call TRBJ1-4; D is unresolved. Trimming removed 4 bases from V and 0 bases from J, with 10 bases in between. The CDR3 covers 15 residues. CDR1 and CDR2 (germline): SGHRS, YFSETQ. The CDR3 nucleotides are TGCGCCAGCAGCCCCGTGAGAGCAACTAATGAAAAACTGTTTTTT. The encoded protein is CASSPVRATNEKLFF.

V gene TRBV7-9 combines with J gene TRBJ2-7; D is uncertain. Germline lookup yields CDR1 SEHNR and CDR2 FQNEAQ (reference sequence). The CDR3 sequence is 14 residues long. V was clipped by 5 bases and J by 5 bases, with 16 bases between them. The CDR3 protein is CASSPDRIRDEQYF. The CDR3 region has the DNA TGTGCCAGCAGCCCAGATCGGATTCGGGACGAGCAGTACTTC.

This clone was observed a single time. The chain carries TRBV7-2 and TRBJ2-2; 8 bases map to TRBD2. The CDR3 consists of 17 residues. In germline, CDR1 is SGHTA, CDR2 FQGNSA. The J segment lost 3 bases and the V segment lost 10 bases, leaving 16 bases of the junction unmatched. CDR3 in amino acids: CATPEWSGGVYTGELFF. The CDR3, as DNA: TGTGCCACCCCAGAATGGAGCGGGGGCGTTTACACCGGGGAGCTGTTTTTT.

The rearrangement links TRBV14 to TRBJ2-1; 11 positions agree with TRBD2. The CDR3 extends over 15 amino acids. The junction had 4 bases not matched to a gene; V was cut back by 2 bases and J by 7 bases. The germline CDR1 and CDR2 sequences are SGHDN and FVKESK. The CDR3 nucleotides read TGTGCCAGCAGCCAATTTAGCGGGGGGGCAAATGAGCAGTTCTTC. This sequence encodes CASSQFSGGANEQFF. Variable domain in full (rest from reference TRBV14 and TRBJ2-1): EAGVTQFPSHSVIEKGQTVTLRCDPISGHDNLYWYRRVMGKEIKFLLHFVKESKQDESGMPNNRFLAERTGGTYSTLKVQPAELEDSGVYFCASSQFSGGANEQFFGPGTRLTVL.

This clone was recorded only once. This rearrangement joins TRBV11-3 to TRBJ2-1, with TRBD2 matching over 10 bases. Losses at the gene ends were 5 bases for V and 0 bases for J; bases not matched to a gene: 7. Germline V gives CDR1 SGHNT, CDR2 YENEEA. The CDR3 runs 17 residues. As DNA, the CDR3 is TGTGCCAGCAGCCCCTCTAGCGGGGGAAGCTCCTACAATGAGCAGTTCTTC. This sequence encodes CASSPSSGGSSYNEQFF.